The rows below give T cell receptor beta chains drawn from one sample of a study of T cell responses to AZD1222 COVID-19 vaccine. TCRdb's table, derived via immunoSEQ multiplex PCR, lists solely in-frame clones and lacks some. There are 100,000 to 110,000 clones in the sample; 85% to 95% occur only once, and under 2% lies in the top ten. Sequencing was performed on peripheral blood, taken on day 0 of AZD1222 vaccination. The receptor set was obtained from an adult in good health. The CDR3 runs from the conserved cysteine through the conserved F or W. The order of the fields is CDR3 protein, CDR3 DNA, V gene, J gene, clone size, D gene. The D gene is left open where the match is weak. The listing skips clone size in some rows; elsewhere it reads once, few, many or a size class.

CDR3aa: CASSKLTSGTKSYEQYF
CDR3nt: TGTGCCAGCAGCAAACTGACTAGCGGGACAAAGTCCTACGAGCAGTACTTC
v_gene: TRBV21-1
j_gene: TRBJ2-7
abundance: -
d_gene: -

CDR3aa: CASSQEAVKLAGTGYQETQYF
CDR3nt: TGTGCCAGCAGCCAAGAGGCGGTGAAGCTAGCGGGGACAGGGTACCAAGAGACCCAGTACTTC
v_gene: TRBV3-1/TRBV3-2
j_gene: TRBJ2-5
abundance: -
d_gene: -

CDR3aa: CASSRGGLASTDTQYF
CDR3nt: TGTGCCAGCAGCAGGGGGGGACTAGCGAGCACAGATACGCAGTATTTT
v_gene: TRBV5-4
j_gene: TRBJ2-3
abundance: -
d_gene: TRBD2

CDR3aa: CSVDSGTYEQYF
CDR3nt: TGCAGCGTTGATTCCGGAACCTACGAGCAGTACTTC
v_gene: TRBV29-1
j_gene: TRBJ2-7
abundance: -
d_gene: -

CDR3aa: CASSYSRGYEQYF
CDR3nt: TGTGCCAGCAGTTACTCGAGAGGGTACGAGCAGTACTTC
v_gene: TRBV6-5
j_gene: TRBJ2-7
abundance: -
d_gene: -

CDR3aa: CAWSPMMNTEAFF
CDR3nt: TGTGCCTGGAGTCCCATGATGAACACTGAAGCTTTCTTT
v_gene: TRBV30
j_gene: TRBJ1-1
abundance: -
d_gene: -

CDR3aa: CASSLVSSVSYEQYF
CDR3nt: TGTGCCAGCAGTTTAGTCAGCTCCGTCTCCTACGAGCAGTACTTC
v_gene: TRBV28
j_gene: TRBJ2-7
abundance: -
d_gene: -

CDR3aa: CASSLIFKGGSPLHF
CDR3nt: TGCGCCAGCAGCCTGATATTTAAAGGGGGTTCACCCCTCCACTTT
v_gene: TRBV5-1
j_gene: TRBJ1-6
abundance: -
d_gene: -

CDR3aa: CASSQDPGPNYEQYF
CDR3nt: TGTGCCAGCAGCCAAGATCCGGGACCGAACTACGAGCAGTACTTC
v_gene: TRBV3-1/TRBV3-2
j_gene: TRBJ2-7
abundance: -
d_gene: -

CDR3aa: CASRTTVWAGELFF
CDR3nt: TGTGCCAGCAGGACGACAGTTTGGGCCGGGGAGCTGTTTTTT
v_gene: TRBV6-5
j_gene: TRBJ2-2
abundance: -
d_gene: -

CDR3aa: CASSWIEPRTANYGYTF
CDR3nt: TGTGCCAGCAGCTGGATCGAACCCAGGACAGCTAACTATGGCTACACCTTC
v_gene: TRBV12-1
j_gene: TRBJ1-2
abundance: -
d_gene: -

CDR3aa: CASSQVAGGSYEQYF
CDR3nt: TGCGCCAGCAGCCAAGTAGCAGGGGGCTCCTACGAGCAGTACTTC
v_gene: TRBV4-1
j_gene: TRBJ2-7
abundance: -
d_gene: TRBD1

CDR3aa: CASSSLLEQETQYF
CDR3nt: TGTGCCAGCAGTTCCTTACTAGAGCAAGAGACCCAGTACTTC
v_gene: TRBV2
j_gene: TRBJ2-5
abundance: -
d_gene: -

CDR3aa: CASSQSTDTQYF
CDR3nt: TGTGCCAGCAGCCAAAGCACAGATACGCAGTATTTT
v_gene: TRBV3-1/TRBV3-2
j_gene: TRBJ2-3
abundance: -
d_gene: -

CDR3aa: CASSQDNGRTGELFF
CDR3nt: TGTGCCAGCAGCCAAGATAATGGCCGCACCGGGGAGCTGTTTTTT
v_gene: TRBV3-1/TRBV3-2
j_gene: TRBJ2-2
abundance: -
d_gene: -

CDR3aa: CASSLRGPSGNTIYF
CDR3nt: TGTGCCAGCAGCTTAAGGGGCCCCTCTGGAAACACCATATATTTT
v_gene: TRBV7-2
j_gene: TRBJ1-3
abundance: once
d_gene: -

CDR3aa: CASYSSLVTDTQYF
CDR3nt: TGTGCCAGCTATAGTAGCTTGGTGACAGATACGCAGTATTTT
v_gene: TRBV13
j_gene: TRBJ2-3
abundance: -
d_gene: -

CDR3aa: CASSSQTGSDTEAFF
CDR3nt: TGTGCCAGCAGCTCCCAGACAGGGTCGGACACTGAAGCTTTCTTT
v_gene: TRBV3-1/TRBV3-2
j_gene: TRBJ1-1
abundance: -
d_gene: TRBD1

CDR3aa: CASSADLNYGYTF
CDR3nt: TGCGCCAGCAGCGCGGACCTTAACTATGGCTACACCTTC
v_gene: TRBV5-1
j_gene: TRBJ1-2
abundance: -
d_gene: -

CDR3aa: CASSQGGGANSPLHF
CDR3nt: TGTGCCAGCAGCCAAGGAGGGGGCGCAAATTCACCCCTCCACTTT
v_gene: TRBV3-1/TRBV3-2
j_gene: TRBJ1-6
abundance: -
d_gene: TRBD1

CDR3aa: CASSPNRGGDTYEQYF
CDR3nt: TGTGCCAGCTCACCCAACAGGGGAGGGGATACCTACGAGCAGTACTTC
v_gene: TRBV18
j_gene: TRBJ2-7
abundance: -
d_gene: -

CDR3aa: CASSQASYEQFF
CDR3nt: TGTGCCAGCAGCCAAGCCAGTTATGAGCAGTTCTTC
v_gene: TRBV4-2
j_gene: TRBJ2-1
abundance: -
d_gene: -

CDR3aa: CASSPGTEYNEQFF
CDR3nt: TGCGCCAGCAGCCCAGGGACGGAATACAATGAGCAGTTCTTC
v_gene: TRBV5-1
j_gene: TRBJ2-1
abundance: once
d_gene: -

CDR3aa: CAWKGTGQPQHF
CDR3nt: TGTGCCTGGAAAGGGACTGGACAGCCCCAGCATTTT
v_gene: TRBV30
j_gene: TRBJ1-5
abundance: -
d_gene: -

CDR3aa: CASSDQGTGTEAFF
CDR3nt: TGTGCCAGCAGTGATCAGGGGACGGGGACTGAAGCTTTCTTT
v_gene: TRBV25-1
j_gene: TRBJ1-1
abundance: -
d_gene: -

CDR3aa: CASSMGRTAPYGYTF
CDR3nt: TGTGCCAGTAGTATGGGAAGGACAGCGCCCTATGGCTACACCTTC
v_gene: TRBV19
j_gene: TRBJ1-2
abundance: once
d_gene: -